Listed here is a single T cell receptor (beta chain). Its antigen is still unknown. No qualities accompany the bases; no much larger clone lies one base away. The sample comes from a study of cytomegalovirus exposure and HLA in healthy donors (dated by TCRdb to 2016 to 2017). The study in broad terms: According to an earlier analysis of a few hundred of the donors, about 179 million T cells yielded over 100 million unique TCR beta sequences and 276 Gb of sequence data. All discovery cohort repertoires had been generated using a single sequencing platform. A later genetic analysis took genome-wide SNP genotypes for about 60% of the roughly 670 donors and used that subset as a discovery cohort. On average, roughly 250,000 unique TCR beta nucleotide sequences were sequenced per donor among some 430 genotyped donors of the cohort, with 15% to 20% of those sequences being non-productive. The genetic ancestry cluster associated with self-reported Caucasian donors included about 84% of the roughly 380 genotyped donors. Donor age, sex, ethnicity and CMV serostatus were compiled alongside the repertoire data. Approximately 310 gigabases of sequencing data and approximately 85 million unique TCR sequences were included in an early release covering several hundred HLA-typed donors. The study was designed to test whether signatures of past pathogen exposure could be identified by cataloging public T cell receptors. Besides the first cohort of more than 650 subjects, a separate validation cohort made up of over a hundred different subjects was used. An earlier analysis of around 640 of the donors used high-throughput TCR beta sequencing to judge whether each TCR beta V gene segment behaved as functional or pseudogenic. Five DR-DQ haplotypes were treated as single units for association and clustering because of strong linkage in the cohort. HLA typing covered class I and class II loci at four-digit resolution. In the later analysis, no new phenotypic data were used to find candidate immune exposures; instead, reliance was placed on TCR beta sequences and their occurrence across donors. The study used immunosequencing to profile the T cell repertoires of some 600 subjects and linked those repertoires to cytomegalovirus serostatus. To study patterns of TCR occurrence, a later analysis re-analyzed previously published TCR beta repertoires from hundreds of donors and added high-resolution HLA genotyping. To predict cytomegalovirus infection status, the study brought together high-throughput TCR immunosequencing, statistical association of individual TCRs with disease status, and machine learning. The number of typed donors differed by locus: 629-630 for A, B, C, DRB1 and DQB1; approximately 540 for DQA1; around 610 for DPA1; and roughly 450 for DPB1. Broad study findings and their caveats: A few of the identified cytomegalovirus-associated TCR beta chains were confirmed in vitro to be specific for cytomegalovirus antigens. In a later analysis, the rate of TCR association differed among HLA loci, with DRB1 alleles having the most associated TCRs and HLA-C alleles having the fewest. HLA typing was unavailable for some donors at each locus, so association tests used only the typed subset. In a later genetic analysis, a missense DCLRE1C variant was associated with V-gene and J-gene trimming of TCR beta chains, and the association was replicated in an independent cohort. A cluster of highly shared sequence variants was judged likely to be a technical artifact of the sequencing pipeline. A later analysis found that HLA-associated TCR beta chains were more clonally expanded and had lower generation probabilities than equally common non-associated chains. At a false discovery rate of 0.05, a later analysis linked under 20,000 TCR beta sequences to specific HLA alleles. Linkage disequilibrium might explain the correlated functional status among segregating V segments, but an unknown experimental factor could not be excluded. Several of the top co-occurrence clusters appeared to be linked to parvovirus B19, influenza, CMV and Epstein-Barr virus, according to a later analysis. A total of 150 or so TCR beta chains were listed by the study as associated with cytomegalovirus. In an earlier analysis of around 600 of the donors, most TCR beta V segments appeared in productive rearrangements about 87% or about 30% of the time, broadly matching IMGT annotations. When HLA alleles, especially DR and DQ, strongly co-occurred, TCR associations were difficult to assign to individual alleles. The presence/absence analyses assumed that sequencing depth was roughly uniform across donors, and that assumption may not be true. Only TCR beta chains were sequenced in this cohort, and the absence of alpha or paired-chain data limited detectable features. Some IMGT-functional V segments, including TRBV6-2 and TRBV6-3, could not be told apart with the 87-base-pair reads, so those segments were excluded. A further reported finding was that TCR beta sequences accurately predicted the HLA-A and HLA-B alleles for most subjects in the first cohort. Because counts were too low, about 18 rarely observed V segments, including chromosome 9 orphons, were excluded from the earlier analysis of fewer than 650 of the donors. Compared with the roughly 670-donor mean, donors in an Asian-associated ancestry cluster had fewer N-insertions in productive TCRs, according to a later genetic analysis. For the cohort, immune exposure information was limited to CMV serostatus. In a later analysis, most CMV-associated TCR beta chains were found to appear HLA-restricted, with HLA associations seemingly driven largely by CMV exposure. While some public TCRs were present in many individuals, most TCR sequences turned up only very rarely across donors. The authors suggested that the approach could potentially be extended to other disease states and immunological phenotypes. The classifier was reported to diagnose cytomegalovirus status with high specificity and sensitivity in both the original cohort and the validation cohort.

The cohort comprised 670 or so healthy bone marrow donors. All cohort members were sampled while nominally healthy, although unrecorded immune exposures were likely present. The donor tested CMV seropositive and was one of the 289 seropositive cohort members. A peripheral blood sample was provided by each donor, and peripheral blood mononuclear cells were used for TCR beta sequencing. Genomic DNA was extracted from the blood cell samples with the Qiagen DNeasy Blood Extraction Kit. Taken from cysteine to phenylalanine, the CDR3 has 17 residues. The sequence is cut down to CDR3 DNA, 51 bases in frame from base 1. According to the germline V gene (reference sequence), CDR1 reads LNHNV and CDR2 reads YYDKDF. At the junction V is shortened by 5 bases and J by 2 bases; bases outside the gene matches: 10. Receptors were amplified or captured by the immunoSEQ multiplex PCR assay. For the multiplex PCR, a mixture combining 60 forward primers for TCR Vbeta segments and 13 reverse primers for TCR Jbeta segments was used. The CDR3 region of rearranged TCR beta genes was amplified from genomic DNA with a multiplex PCR assay. On the Illumina HiSeq System, the amplified TCR beta libraries were sequenced as 87-base-pair reads. Concerning the study's data processing: A later analysis tallied around 87 million unique TCR beta chains across the 666 repertoires, and around 12 million of those chains were shared by two or more donors. Raw reads were error-corrected and collapsed into unique sequences with a nearest-neighbor algorithm that merged closely related sequences to remove PCR and sequencing errors. Alignment of CDR3 sequences to IMGT reference sequences was used to assign V, D and J gene segments. Each retained sequence needed at least a six-nucleotide match to both a V gene segment and a J gene segment. Rearrangements were classified as productive when the CDR3 lacked stop codons and remained in frame with V and J, and all other rearrangements were classified as non-productive. CDR3 was defined according to IMGT convention as the region running from the second conserved V-encoded cysteine to the conserved J-encoded phenylalanine. The earlier analysis of roughly 590 of the donors excluded any sequence lacking an unambiguous match to a single V gene segment. An earlier analysis of over 450 of the donors classified V segments as functional when productive rearrangements were above 56.7% and as segregating when the standard deviation between donors was above 5%. A statistical classification framework was built for diagnosing cytomegalovirus status from the catalog of TCR beta chain sequences. V and J gene assignment, in a later analysis, came from comparing TCR nucleotide sequences with IMGT/GENE-DB human TR gene sequences. In a later analysis, CDR3 sequences and most-parsimonious VDJ recombination scenarios were assigned using the TCRdist pipeline. In a later analysis, each TCR beta chain was defined by its CDR3 amino acid sequence together with its V-gene family, and reads without a unique V-gene family were excluded. To address suspected cross-contamination and a sequencing artifact, a later analysis removed 592 highly shared, low-generation-probability nucleotide sequences. In a later analysis, a clonal expansion index was calculated for each public chain from normalized within-repertoire ranks of inferred template counts. In a later analysis, generation probabilities were computed using a VDJ recombination model fitted to out-of-frame rearrangements, and the results were checked against IGoR. In a later analysis, TCR-TCR, TCR-HLA and TCR-CMV co-occurrence was scored with hypergeometric tests, and a repertoire-size bias correction was applied to TCR pairs. A later analysis estimated false discovery rates by permuting HLA or CMV assignments 20 times. In a later analysis, co-occurring TCRs were grouped using DBSCAN, and TCRdist sequence similarity was added for clustering within HLA-allele-positive subsets. Repertoires with fewer than 30,000 or more than 120,000 public chains were left out of co-occurrence clustering, as were roughly five repertoires with anomalous nucleotide sharing. This immuneACCESS table, as held by TCRdb, lists in-frame sequences with V and J called but not all clones. Of the missing ones, under half trace to an unresolved V gene in checked studies; the others have no known cause. The V and J calls and clone size come from that table; D and trimming were worked out from the DNA. The sample table holds under 200,000 clones, of which around 75% were seen once. Of the sample, around 0.38% is held by the ten largest clones.

The sequenced material came from PBMCs. The sequence derives from a male donor in good health and CMV-seropositive. The sequence joins TRBV15 to TRBJ1-5, with 9 bases aligning to TRBD1. The bases are TGTGCCACCAGCCCACCCGGGACAGGGCTCGGCAATCAGCCCCAGCATTTT. This translates into CATSPPGTGLGNQPQHF.